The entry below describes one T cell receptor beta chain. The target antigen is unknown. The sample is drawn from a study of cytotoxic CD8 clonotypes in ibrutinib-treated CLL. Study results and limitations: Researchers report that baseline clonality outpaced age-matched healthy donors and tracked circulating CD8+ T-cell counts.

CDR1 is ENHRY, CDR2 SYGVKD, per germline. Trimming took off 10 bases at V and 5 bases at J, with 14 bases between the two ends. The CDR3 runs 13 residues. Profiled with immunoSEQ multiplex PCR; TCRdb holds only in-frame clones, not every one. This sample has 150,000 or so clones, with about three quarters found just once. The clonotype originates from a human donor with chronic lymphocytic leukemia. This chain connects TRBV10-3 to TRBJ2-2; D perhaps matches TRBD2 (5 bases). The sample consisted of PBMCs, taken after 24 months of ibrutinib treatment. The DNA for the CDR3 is TGTGCCACCGGACGGTCGGGAACCGGGGAGCTGTTTTTT. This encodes CATGRSGTGELFF.